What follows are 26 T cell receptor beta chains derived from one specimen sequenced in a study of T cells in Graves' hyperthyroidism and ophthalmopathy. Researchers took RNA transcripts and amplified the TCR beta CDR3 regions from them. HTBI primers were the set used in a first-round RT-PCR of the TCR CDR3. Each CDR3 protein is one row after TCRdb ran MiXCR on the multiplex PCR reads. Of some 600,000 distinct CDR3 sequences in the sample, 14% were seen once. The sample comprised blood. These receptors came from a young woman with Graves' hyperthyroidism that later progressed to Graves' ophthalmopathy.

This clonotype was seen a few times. The CDR3 spells CASMPAGTLTGELFF. For the CDR3, the DNA is TGTGCCAGCATGCCAGCGGGAACTCTAACCGGGGAGCTGTTTTTT. This chain connects TRBV3-1 to TRBJ2-2; 7 nucleotides line up with TRBD2. The CDR3 runs 15 residues. Germline assignment: CDR1 LGHDT and CDR2 YNNKEL (reference sequence). The ends lost 7 bases at V and 5 bases at J; junction bases unmatched: 10.

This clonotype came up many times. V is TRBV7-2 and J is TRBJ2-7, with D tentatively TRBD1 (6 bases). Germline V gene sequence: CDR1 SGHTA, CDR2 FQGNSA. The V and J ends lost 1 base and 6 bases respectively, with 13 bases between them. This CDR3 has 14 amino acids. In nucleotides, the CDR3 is TGTGCCAGCAGCTTAGAACAGGGACCTGGCGAGCAGTACTTC. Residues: CASSLEQGPGEQYF.

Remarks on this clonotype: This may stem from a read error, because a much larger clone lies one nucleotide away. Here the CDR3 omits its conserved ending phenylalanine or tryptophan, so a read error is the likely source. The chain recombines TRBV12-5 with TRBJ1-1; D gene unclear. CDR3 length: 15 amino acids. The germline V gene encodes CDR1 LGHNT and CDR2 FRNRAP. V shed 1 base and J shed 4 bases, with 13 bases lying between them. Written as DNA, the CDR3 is TGTGCTAGTGGTTTGGGGGTCGGGCAGGCCACTGAAGCTTTCGTT. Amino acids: CASGLGVGQATEAFV.

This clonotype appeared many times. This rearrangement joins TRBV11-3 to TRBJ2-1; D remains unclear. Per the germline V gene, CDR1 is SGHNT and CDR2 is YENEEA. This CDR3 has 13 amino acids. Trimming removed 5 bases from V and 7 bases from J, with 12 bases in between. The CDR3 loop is CASSDTLGNEQFF. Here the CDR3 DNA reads TGTGCCAGCAGCGATACCCTAGGTAATGAGCAGTTCTTC.

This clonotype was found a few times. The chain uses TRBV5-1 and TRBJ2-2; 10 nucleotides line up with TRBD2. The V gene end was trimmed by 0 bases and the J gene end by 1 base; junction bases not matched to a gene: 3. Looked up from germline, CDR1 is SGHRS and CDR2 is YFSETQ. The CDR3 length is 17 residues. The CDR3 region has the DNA TGCGCCAGCAGCTTGGATCCTAGCGGGAGGAACACCGGGGAGCTGTTTTTT. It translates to CASSLDPSGRNTGELFF.

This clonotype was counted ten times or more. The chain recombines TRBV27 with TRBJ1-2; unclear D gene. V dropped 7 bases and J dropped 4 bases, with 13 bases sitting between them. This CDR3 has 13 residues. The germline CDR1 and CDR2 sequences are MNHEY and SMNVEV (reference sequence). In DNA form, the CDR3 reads TGTGCCAGCAACCCTCGGGAATTCTATGGCTACACCTTC. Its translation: CASNPREFYGYTF.

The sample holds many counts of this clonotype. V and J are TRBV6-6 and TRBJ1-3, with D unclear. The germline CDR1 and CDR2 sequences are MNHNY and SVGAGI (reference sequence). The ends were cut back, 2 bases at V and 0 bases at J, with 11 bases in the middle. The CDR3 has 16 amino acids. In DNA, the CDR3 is TGTGCCAGCAGTTACGCCATAGAAGTCTCTGGAAACACCATATATTTT. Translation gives CASSYAIEVSGNTIYF.

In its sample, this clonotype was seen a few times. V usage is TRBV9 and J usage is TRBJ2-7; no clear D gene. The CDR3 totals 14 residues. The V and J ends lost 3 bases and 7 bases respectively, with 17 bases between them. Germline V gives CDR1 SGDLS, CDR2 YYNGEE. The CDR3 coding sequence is TGTGCCAGCAGCGCCGACGGAAGGGTGGGGGAGCAGTACTTC. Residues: CASSADGRVGEQYF.

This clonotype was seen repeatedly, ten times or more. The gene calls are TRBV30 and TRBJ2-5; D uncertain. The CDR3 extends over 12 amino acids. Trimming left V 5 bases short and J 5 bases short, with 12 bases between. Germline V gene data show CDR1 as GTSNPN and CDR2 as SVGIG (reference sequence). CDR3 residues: CAWGPLGETQYF. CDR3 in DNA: TGTGCCTGGGGCCCGCTTGGGGAGACCCAGTACTTC.

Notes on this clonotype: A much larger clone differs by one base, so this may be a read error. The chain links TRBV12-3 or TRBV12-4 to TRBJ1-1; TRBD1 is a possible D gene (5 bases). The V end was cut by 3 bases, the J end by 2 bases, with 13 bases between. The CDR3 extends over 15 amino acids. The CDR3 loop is CASSLGPRGNTEAFF. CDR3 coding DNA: TGTGCCAGCAGTTTGGGGCCTCGGGGTAACACTGAAGCTTTCTTT.

The CDR3 loop reads CASSQDDGFGAFF. CDR3 coding DNA: TGCGCCAGCAGCCAAGATGATGGATTCGGAGCTTTCTTT. The chain is built from TRBV4-1 and TRBJ1-1; no firm D call. V lost 0 bases and J lost 10, with 12 bases in between. Looked up from germline, CDR1 is MGHRA and CDR2 is YSYEKL. There are 13 residues in the CDR3.

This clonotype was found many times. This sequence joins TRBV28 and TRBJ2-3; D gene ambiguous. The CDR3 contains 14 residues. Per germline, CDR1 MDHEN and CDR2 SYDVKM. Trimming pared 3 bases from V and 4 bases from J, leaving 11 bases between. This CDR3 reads CASSFQDPPDTQYF. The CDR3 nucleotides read TGTGCCAGCAGTTTCCAGGACCCGCCAGATACGCAGTATTTT. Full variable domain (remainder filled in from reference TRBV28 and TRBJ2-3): DVKVTQSSRYLVKRTGEKVFLECVQDMDHENMFWYRQDPGLGLRLIYFSYDVKMKEKGDIPEGYSVSREKKERFSLILESASTNQTSMYLCASSFQDPPDTQYFGPGTRLTVL.

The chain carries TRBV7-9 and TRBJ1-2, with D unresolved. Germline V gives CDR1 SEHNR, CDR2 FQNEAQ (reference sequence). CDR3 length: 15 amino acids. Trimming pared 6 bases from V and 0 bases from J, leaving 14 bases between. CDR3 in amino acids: CASRPGPDSNYGYTF. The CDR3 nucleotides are TGTGCCAGCAGACCCGGGCCGGACTCTAACTATGGCTACACCTTC.

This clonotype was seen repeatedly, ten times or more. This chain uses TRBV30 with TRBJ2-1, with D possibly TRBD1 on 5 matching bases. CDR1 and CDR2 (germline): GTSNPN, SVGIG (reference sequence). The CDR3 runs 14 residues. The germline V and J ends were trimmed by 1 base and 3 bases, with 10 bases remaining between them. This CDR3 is CAWSGGQGYNEQFF. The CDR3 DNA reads TGTGCCTGGAGTGGGGGTCAGGGCTACAATGAGCAGTTCTTC.

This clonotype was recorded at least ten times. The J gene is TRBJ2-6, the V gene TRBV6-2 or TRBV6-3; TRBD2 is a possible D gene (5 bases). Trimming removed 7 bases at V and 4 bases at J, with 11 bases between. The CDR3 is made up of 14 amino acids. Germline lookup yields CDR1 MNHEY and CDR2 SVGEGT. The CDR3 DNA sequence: TGTGCCAGCACTCGGGGTGCCGGGGCCAACGTCCTGACTTTC. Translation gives CASTRGAGANVLTF.

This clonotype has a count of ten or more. This CDR3 is CASERTGNQPQHF. The CDR3 DNA reads as TGTGCCAGTGAACGGACTGGCAATCAGCCCCAGCATTTT. The gene calls are TRBV19 and TRBJ1-5; D is uncertain. Trimming left V 8 bases short and J 2 bases short, with 10 bases between. The CDR3 contains 13 residues. Germline V gene data show CDR1 as LNHDA and CDR2 as SQIVND (reference sequence).

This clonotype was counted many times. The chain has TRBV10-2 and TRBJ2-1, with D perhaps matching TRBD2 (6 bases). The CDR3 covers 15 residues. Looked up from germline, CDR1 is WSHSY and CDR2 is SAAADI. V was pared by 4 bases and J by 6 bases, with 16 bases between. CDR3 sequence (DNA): TGCGCCAGCAGTGCCGGGAGTGTTGAGGGCAATGAGCAGTTCTTC. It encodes CASSAGSVEGNEQFF.

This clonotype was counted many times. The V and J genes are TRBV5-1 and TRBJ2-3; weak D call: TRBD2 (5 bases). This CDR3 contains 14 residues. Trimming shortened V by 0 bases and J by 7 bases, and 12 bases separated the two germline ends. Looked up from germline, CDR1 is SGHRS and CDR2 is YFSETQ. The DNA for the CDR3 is TGCGCCAGCAGCTTGGGGCTAGAGGGCAATACGCAGTATTTT. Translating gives CASSLGLEGNTQYF.

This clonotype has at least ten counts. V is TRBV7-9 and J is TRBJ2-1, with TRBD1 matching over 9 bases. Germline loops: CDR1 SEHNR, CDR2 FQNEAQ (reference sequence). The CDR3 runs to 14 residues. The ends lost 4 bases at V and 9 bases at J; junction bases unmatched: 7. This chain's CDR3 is CASSSRTGDPEQFF. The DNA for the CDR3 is TGTGCCAGCAGCTCGAGGACAGGGGACCCTGAGCAGTTCTTC.

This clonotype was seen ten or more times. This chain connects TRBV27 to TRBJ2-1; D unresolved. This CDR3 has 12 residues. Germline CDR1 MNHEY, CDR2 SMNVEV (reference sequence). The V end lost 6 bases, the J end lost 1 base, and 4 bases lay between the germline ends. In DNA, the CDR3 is TGTGCCAGCAGGCGTTCCTACAATGAGCAGTTCTTC. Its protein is CASRRSYNEQFF.

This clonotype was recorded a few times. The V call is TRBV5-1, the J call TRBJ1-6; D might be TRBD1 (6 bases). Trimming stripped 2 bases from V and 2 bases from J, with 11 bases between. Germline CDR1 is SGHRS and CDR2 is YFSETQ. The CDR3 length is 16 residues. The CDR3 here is CASSLSSGAYNSPLHF. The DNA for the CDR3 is TGCGCCAGCAGCTTATCTTCAGGGGCCTATAATTCACCCCTCCACTTT.

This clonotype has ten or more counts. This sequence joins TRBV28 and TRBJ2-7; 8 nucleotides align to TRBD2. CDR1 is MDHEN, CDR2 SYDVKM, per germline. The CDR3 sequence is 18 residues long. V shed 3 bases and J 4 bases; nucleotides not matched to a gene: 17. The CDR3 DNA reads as TGTGCCAGCAGTTTGGGGTGGGCGGGAACTAGCGGAACTTACGAGCAGTACTTC. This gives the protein CASSLGWAGTSGTYEQYF.

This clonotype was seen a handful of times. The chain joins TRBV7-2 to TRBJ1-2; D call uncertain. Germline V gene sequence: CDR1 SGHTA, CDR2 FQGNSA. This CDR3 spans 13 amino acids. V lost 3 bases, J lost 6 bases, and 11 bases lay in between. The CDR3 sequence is CASSFGRENGYTF. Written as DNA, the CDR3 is TGTGCCAGCAGCTTCGGGAGGGAAAATGGCTACACCTTC.

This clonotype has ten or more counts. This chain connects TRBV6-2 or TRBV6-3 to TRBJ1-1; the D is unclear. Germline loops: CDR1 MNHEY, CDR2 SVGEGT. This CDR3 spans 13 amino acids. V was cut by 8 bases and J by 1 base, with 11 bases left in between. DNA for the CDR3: TGTGCCAGCCACGACGGCCCGAACACTGAAGCTTTCTTT. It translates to CASHDGPNTEAFF.

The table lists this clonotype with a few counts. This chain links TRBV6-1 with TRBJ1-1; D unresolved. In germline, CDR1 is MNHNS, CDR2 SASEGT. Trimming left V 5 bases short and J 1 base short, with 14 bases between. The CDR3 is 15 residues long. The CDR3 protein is CASSLGSLGNTEAFF. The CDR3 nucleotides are TGTGCCAGCAGTCTTGGTTCCCTCGGGAACACTGAAGCTTTCTTT.

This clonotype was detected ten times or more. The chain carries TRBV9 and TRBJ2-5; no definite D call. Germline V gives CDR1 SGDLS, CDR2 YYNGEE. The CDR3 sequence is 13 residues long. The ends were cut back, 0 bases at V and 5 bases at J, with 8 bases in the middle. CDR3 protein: CASSVDGVETQYF. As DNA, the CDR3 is TGTGCCAGCAGCGTAGATGGAGTGGAGACCCAGTACTTC.